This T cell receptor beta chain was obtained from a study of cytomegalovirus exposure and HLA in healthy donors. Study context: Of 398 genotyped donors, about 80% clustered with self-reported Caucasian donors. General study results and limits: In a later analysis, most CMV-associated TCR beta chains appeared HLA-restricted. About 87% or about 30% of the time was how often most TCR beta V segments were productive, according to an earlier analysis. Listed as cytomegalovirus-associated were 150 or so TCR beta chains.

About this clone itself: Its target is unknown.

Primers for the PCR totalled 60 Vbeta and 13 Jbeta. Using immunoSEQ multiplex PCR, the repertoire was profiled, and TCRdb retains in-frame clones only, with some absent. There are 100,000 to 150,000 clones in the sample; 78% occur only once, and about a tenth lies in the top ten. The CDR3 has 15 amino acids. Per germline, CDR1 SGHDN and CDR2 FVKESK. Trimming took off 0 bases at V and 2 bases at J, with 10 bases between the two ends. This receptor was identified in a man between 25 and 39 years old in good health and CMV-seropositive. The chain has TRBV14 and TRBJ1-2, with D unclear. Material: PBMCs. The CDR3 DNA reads TGTGCCAGCAGCCAAGACGCCGGGTCGAACTATGGCTACACCTTC. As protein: CASSQDAGSNYGYTF.